This section outlines one T cell receptor beta chain sequence together with its context. This sample stems from a study of shared clonotypes between healthy human individuals. Memory CD4+ cells were the fraction left after CD45RA+ naive selection. After removal of 5 bases from V and 4 bases from J, the junction contained 9 bases not matched to a gene. This CDR3 spans 15 amino acids. The germline CDR1 and CDR2 sequences are SGHTA and FQGNSA. A deep-level run was used for the assay. TCRdb keeps only in-frame clones here, not all; method: immunoSEQ multiplex PCR. The data hold 2,100,000 or so clones, with more than 90% observed a single time.

The chain carries TRBV7-2 and TRBJ2-5; TRBD1 agrees at 8 bases. This receptor was taken from a man younger than 30 in good health. The specimen was naive CD4+ T cells sorted from blood. Subset noted: CD45RA+ positively selected. This CDR3 reads CASSPGQGGGETQYF. The CDR3 DNA follows: TGTGCCAGCAGCCCAGGACAGGGAGGAGGAGAGACCCAGTACTTC.